This entry describes one T cell receptor beta chain. The antigen is undetermined. In the PCR, 60 Vbeta and 13 Jbeta primers were used. Sequenced by immunoSEQ multiplex PCR; TCRdb stores in-frame clones only, minus some. Among roughly 200,000 clones listed, 79% were seen once. These data are taken from a study of cytomegalovirus exposure and HLA in healthy donors. There are 14 residues in the CDR3. The V gene lost 4 bases and the J gene lost 4 bases, with 11 bases spanning the gap. The germline V gene encodes CDR1 MGHRA and CDR2 YSYEKL. Findings and caveats of the study: Earlier analysis yielded a pattern in which most TCR beta V segments were productive about 87% or about 30% of the time.

Specimen: PBMCs. This clonotype was obtained from a woman between 25 and 40 years old in good health and CMV-seropositive. The rearrangement links TRBV4-1 to TRBJ2-1; D possibly corresponds to TRBD1 (6 bases). The DNA of the CDR3 is TGCGCCAGCAGCCCGGACAGAGTTTACAATGAGCAGTTCTTC. Translated, it gives CASSPDRVYNEQFF.